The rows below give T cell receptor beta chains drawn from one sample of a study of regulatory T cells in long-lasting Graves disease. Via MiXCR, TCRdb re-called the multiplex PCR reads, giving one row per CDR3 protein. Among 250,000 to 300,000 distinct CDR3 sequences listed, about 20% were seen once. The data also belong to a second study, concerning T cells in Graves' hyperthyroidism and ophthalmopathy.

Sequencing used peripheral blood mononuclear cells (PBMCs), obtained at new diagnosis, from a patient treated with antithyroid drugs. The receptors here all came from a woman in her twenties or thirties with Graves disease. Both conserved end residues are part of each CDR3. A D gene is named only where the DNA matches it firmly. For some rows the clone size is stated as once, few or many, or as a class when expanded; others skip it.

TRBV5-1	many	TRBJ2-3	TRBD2	CASSLGGTRGDTQYF	TGCGCCAGCAGCTTGGGGGGGACTAGAGGAGATACGCAGTATTTT
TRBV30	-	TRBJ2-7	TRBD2	CAWSWTSGIYEQYF	TGTGCCTGGAGTTGGACTAGCGGGATCTACGAGCAGTACTTC
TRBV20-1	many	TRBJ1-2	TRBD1	CSASGTGGSSAYGYTF	TGCAGTGCTAGCGGGACAGGGGGCTCCTCCGCCTATGGCTACACCTTC
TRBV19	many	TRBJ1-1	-	CASTRDSMNTEAFF	TGTGCCAGTACTAGGGACTCGATGAACACTGAAGCTTTCTTT
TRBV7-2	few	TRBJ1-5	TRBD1	CASSPGGGQMTQHF	TGTGCCAGCAGTCCCGGGGGGGGACAGATGACCCAGCATTTT
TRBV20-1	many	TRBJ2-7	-	CSARGQGGSSYEQYF	TGCAGTGCCCGAGGGCAGGGGGGGAGCTCCTACGAGCAGTACTTC
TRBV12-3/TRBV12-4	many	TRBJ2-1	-	CASSSTRDRGWDEQFF	TGTGCCAGCAGTTCTACTCGCGATAGAGGCTGGGATGAGCAGTTCTTC
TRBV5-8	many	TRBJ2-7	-	CASSLRGSRYEQYF	TGTGCCAGCAGCTTACGTGGATCGAGGTACGAGCAGTACTTC
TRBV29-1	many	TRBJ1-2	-	CSVEDMSTNGYTF	TGCAGCGTTGAAGATATGAGCACCAATGGCTACACCTTC
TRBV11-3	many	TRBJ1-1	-	CASINTEAFF	TGTGCCAGCATAAACACTGAAGCTTTCTTT
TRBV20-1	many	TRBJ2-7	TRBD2	CSASPRRLAGGATYEQYF	TGCAGTGCTAGTCCAAGGAGGCTAGCGGGGGGAGCGACCTACGAGCAGTACTTC
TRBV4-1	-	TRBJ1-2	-	CASSQRGGRNYGYTF	TGCGCCAGCAGCCAGAGGGGGGGGCGTAACTATGGCTACACCTTC
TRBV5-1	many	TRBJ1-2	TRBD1	CASSLPTGGNYGYTF	TGCGCCAGCAGCTTGCCGACAGGGGGTAACTATGGCTACACCTTC
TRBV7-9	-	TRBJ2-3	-	CASTDRDQHTDTQYF	TGTGCCAGCACGGACCGGGACCAGCACACAGATACGCAGTATTTT